This section outlines one T cell receptor (beta chain) sequence together with its context. The CDR3 has 15 amino acids. Trimming took off 0 bases at V and 7 bases at J, with 16 bases between the two ends. Per germline, CDR1 LGHDT and CDR2 YNNKEL (reference sequence). The record originates from a study of control samples from healthy donors and cancer patients. Generated by immunoSEQ multiplex PCR, the TCRdb table keeps only in-frame clones and is missing some. The sample contains about 94,000 clones, 75% to 95% of which appear only once. The sequenced sample was blood. The receptor was isolated from a woman aged 18-35 years in good health. The chain links TRBV3-1 (or the pseudogene TRBV3-2) to TRBJ2-7; tentatively, D is TRBD1 or TRBD2 (5 bases each). The CDR3 region has the DNA TGTGCCAGCAGCCAAGACCCGACATGGGGGTGGGAGCAGTACTTC. Translated, it gives CASSQDPTWGWEQYF.